This TCR beta chain was observed in a study of patients and donors after allogeneic stem cell transplantation. TCRdb fed the RT-PCR reads into MiXCR, producing one record per CDR3 protein. Of around 70,000 distinct CDR3 sequences in the sample, about 30% were seen once. In this sample, this clonotype turned up many times. Trimming left V 1 base short and J 3 bases short, with 7 bases between. Germline CDR1 SGHVS, CDR2 FNYEAQ. The CDR3 is made up of 15 amino acids. The sequenced material came from blood, either unsorted or a sorted T cell fraction (not recorded which). The receptor was isolated from a human donor who was either an allogeneic HSCT recipient or a stem cell or donor lymphocyte infusion donor (not recorded which). It is not recorded whose cells these are; they may come from a transplant donor. The chain employs TRBV7-6 and TRBJ1-6; D call uncertain. CDR3 coding DNA: TGTGCCAGCAGCTTAGGTGGCAGCTATAATTCACCCCTCCACTTT. Its protein is CASSLGGSYNSPLHF.